The rows below give T cell receptor beta chains drawn from one sample of a study of blood T cell repertoires in COVID-19. TCRdb's copy holds only in-frame clones and misses some; the assay was immunoSEQ multiplex PCR. This sample has 130,000 or so clones, with 80% found just once. Sequencing used peripheral blood. The receptor source for this set is a man aged 60 to 69 with active or convalescent COVID-19. Each CDR3 is given with its conserved first and last residue. D genes are given only for firm matches. Clone size, where shown, is once, few, many, or a class for clones that have expanded.

TGTGCCACCAGCACCCAGAAGGGAGGCAGGGCCCCCAGCTATGGCTACACCTTC,CATSTQKGGRAPSYGYTF,TRBV15,TRBJ1-2,-,-
TGTGCCAGCAGGAAAGCGGAGGGGGGGGATACGCAGTATTTT,CASRKAEGGDTQYF,TRBV2,TRBJ2-3,-,-
TGTGCCAGCAGCCGTACAACAGGGTTTTCACCAGAGACCCAGTACTTC,CASSRTTGFSPETQYF,TRBV7-2,TRBJ2-5,-,-
TGTGCCAGCAGCTTACTTGGACAACGCACAGATACGCAGTATTTT,CASSLLGQRTDTQYF,TRBV7-2,TRBJ2-3,-,-
TGTGCCAGCAGCTGGACTAGCGGGAGGGTAGTGTACGAGCAGTACTTC,CASSWTSGRVVYEQYF,TRBV7-9,TRBJ2-7,-,TRBD2
TGCGCCAGCAGCTCGGCAGGGGCGGCGAGCTCCTACGAGCAGTACTTC,CASSSAGAASSYEQYF,TRBV5-1,TRBJ2-7,-,-
TGTGCCAGCAGCGCCCCCACCCTCAGTCTCGGGACAGGGGCTTACAATGAGCAGTTCTTC,CASSAPTLSLGTGAYNEQFF,TRBV9,TRBJ2-1,-,TRBD1
TGTGCCAGCAGTGAAAATGGCCCCTTTCAGCCCCAGCATTTT,CASSENGPFQPQHF,TRBV6-1,TRBJ1-5,-,-
TGTGCCAGCAGTTACCCTATACTAGCGGGCCGCACAGATACGCAGTATTTT,CASSYPILAGRTDTQYF,TRBV6-2/TRBV6-3,TRBJ2-3,-,TRBD2
TGTGCCAGCATCCCTGGAGGACCATCCTACGAGCAGTACTTC,CASIPGGPSYEQYF,TRBV28,TRBJ2-7,few,-
TGTGCCAGCAGCTTGGATCTCTACGAGCAGTACTTC,CASSLDLYEQYF,TRBV5-4,TRBJ2-7,-,-
TGTGCCAGCAGTTTACCGGGACAGTACACTGAAGCTTTCTTT,CASSLPGQYTEAFF,TRBV28,TRBJ1-1,-,TRBD1
TGCGCCAGCAGCTTGCTACAGGGTGGGGAAAAACTGTTTTTT,CASSLLQGGEKLFF,TRBV5-1,TRBJ1-4,-,-
TGTGCCTGGAGTGCGGGGGGAGGCTACACCTTC,CAWSAGGGYTF,TRBV30,TRBJ1-2,-,-
TGTGCCAGCTCACCAACTTCTAGCGGGATTTTAAGCTCCTACAATGAGCAGTTCTTC,CASSPTSSGILSSYNEQFF,TRBV18,TRBJ2-1,-,TRBD2
TGTGCCAGCAGCCTAAGGGGCAGGGGCAATCAGCCCCAGCATTTT,CASSLRGRGNQPQHF,TRBV28,TRBJ1-5,-,-
TGTGCCAGCAGCCAAGATGTCGGAGCAGATACGCAGTATTTT,CASSQDVGADTQYF,TRBV4-2,TRBJ2-3,once,-
TGTGCCACCAGTGATTTTGGCCGGACATCCTTGGAGCAGTACTTC,CATSDFGRTSLEQYF,TRBV24-1,TRBJ2-7,-,-
TGTGCCAGCAGCCAAGCGGGGGGCCTGGGGGGGACCCAGTACTTC,CASSQAGGLGGTQYF,TRBV3-1/TRBV3-2,TRBJ2-5,-,-
TGCGCCAGCAGCCAAGTATGGCCCGGGGAGCTGTTTTTT,CASSQVWPGELFF,TRBV4-3,TRBJ2-2,-,-
TGTGCCAGCAGTTCGCCGGCTAGCGGGAGTGAGATATACAATGAGCAGTTCTTC,CASSSPASGSEIYNEQFF,TRBV28,TRBJ2-1,-,TRBD2
TGTGCCAGCAGTCGGAGGGGCGGGAGGGCAGGAGATACGCAGTATTTT,CASSRRGGRAGDTQYF,TRBV7-2,TRBJ2-3,few,TRBD2
TGTGCCAGCAGCTTGGGCGCCCTCAGCGGGGTGTACAATGAGCAGTTCTTC,CASSLGALSGVYNEQFF,TRBV5-4,TRBJ2-1,-,TRBD2
TGTGCCAGTAGTCGGGAGGGCAATCAGCCCCAGCATTTT,CASSREGNQPQHF,TRBV19,TRBJ1-5,-,-